This T cell receptor (beta chain) derives from a study of cytomegalovirus exposure and HLA in healthy donors (dated by TCRdb to 2015 to 2018). About the full investigation: An earlier analysis of roughly 500 of the donors reported 250 to 350 Gb of sequence data and around 110 million unique TCR beta sequences from roughly 200 million T cells. The study used immunosequencing to profile the T cell repertoires of 666 subjects and linked those repertoires to cytomegalovirus serostatus. The genetic ancestry cluster associated with self-reported Caucasian donors included 70% to 85% of the roughly 400 genotyped donors. A later genetic analysis used genome-wide SNP genotypes for 398 of the 666 donors, treating that subset as a discovery cohort. All discovery cohort repertoires had been generated using a single sequencing platform. Among some 410 genotyped donors of the cohort, an average of about 240,000 unique TCR beta nucleotide sequences were sequenced per donor, roughly 20% of them non-productive. Both class I and class II loci were covered by HLA typing, at four-digit resolution. Because of strong linkage in the cohort, a few DR-DQ haplotypes were treated as single units for association and clustering. Rather than using new phenotypic data, the later analysis identified candidate immune exposures from TCR beta sequences and from how often those sequences occurred across donors. A later analysis re-analyzed previously published TCR beta repertoires from approximately 700 donors and added high-resolution HLA genotyping to study TCR occurrence patterns. An early release covering roughly 640 HLA-typed donors comprised about 300 gigabases of sequencing data and tens of millions of unique TCR sequences. Donor age, sex, ethnicity and CMV serostatus were compiled together with the repertoire data. The number of typed donors differed by locus: roughly 629-640 for A, B, C, DRB1 and DQB1; roughly 510 for DQA1; about 600 for DPA1; and around 470 for DPB1. To predict cytomegalovirus infection status, the study combined high-throughput TCR immunosequencing, statistical association of individual TCRs with disease status, and machine learning. To decide whether each TCR beta V gene segment behaved as functional or pseudogenic, an earlier analysis of 587 of the donors relied on high-throughput TCR beta sequencing. The study was designed to test whether signatures of past pathogen exposure could be identified by cataloging public T cell receptors. A separate validation cohort of 100 to 150 different subjects was used in addition to the approximately 700-subject first cohort. Study-level results and caveats: A further reported finding was that TCR beta sequences accurately predicted the HLA-A and HLA-B alleles for most subjects in the first cohort. In vitro tests confirmed that a few of the cytomegalovirus-associated TCR beta chains recognize cytomegalovirus antigens. The classifier was reported to diagnose cytomegalovirus status with high specificity and sensitivity in both the original cohort and the validation cohort. Linkage disequilibrium might explain the correlated functional status among segregating V segments, but an unknown experimental factor could not be ruled out. The 87-base-pair reads could not distinguish some IMGT-functional V segments, including TRBV6-2 and TRBV6-3, so those segments were excluded. According to a later analysis, most CMV-associated TCR beta chains appeared to be HLA-restricted, and the HLA associations seemed to be driven largely by CMV exposure. Because some donors lacked HLA typing at each locus, the association tests relied only on the typed subset. A group of highly shared sequence variants was considered likely to be a technical artifact of the sequencing pipeline. According to a later analysis, TCR association rates differed among HLA loci, with DRB1 alleles showing the most associated TCRs and HLA-C alleles showing the fewest. Roughly uniform sequencing depth across donors was assumed in presence/absence analyses, although this assumption may not hold. Compared with equally common non-associated chains, HLA-associated TCR beta chains in a later analysis were more clonally expanded and had lower generation probabilities. The earlier analysis of approximately 590 of the donors excluded approximately 15 rarely observed V segments, including chromosome 9 orphons, because counts were too low. In this cohort, only TCR beta chains were sequenced, and detectable features were limited by the absence of alpha or paired-chain data. When HLA alleles, especially DR and DQ, strongly co-occurred, attributing TCR associations to individual alleles was difficult. According to a later analysis, parvovirus B19, influenza, CMV and Epstein-Barr virus appeared linked to several top co-occurrence clusters. Broadly in line with IMGT annotations, most TCR beta V segments showed up in productive rearrangements about 87% or about 30% of the time in an earlier analysis of several hundred of the donors. Specific HLA alleles were associated with 15,000 to 20,000 TCR beta sequences at a false discovery rate of 0.05 in a later analysis. Across donors, most TCR sequences were observed very rarely, whereas some public TCRs were present in many individuals. A later genetic analysis associated a missense DCLRE1C variant with V-gene and J-gene trimming of TCR beta chains, and an independent cohort replicated the association. The authors suggested that the approach could potentially be extended to other disease states and immunological phenotypes. The study listed 150 to 200 TCR beta chains as associated with cytomegalovirus. The only immune exposure information available for the cohort was CMV serostatus. Compared with the roughly 710-donor mean, donors in an Asian-associated ancestry cluster had fewer N-insertions in productive TCRs, according to a later genetic analysis.

The CDR3 goes from the cysteine to the phenylalanine over 14 residues. The kept DNA is CDR3 alone, 42 bases in frame from the first base. Via the germline V gene, CDR1 is KGHSY and CDR2 FQNENV. Trimming accounts for 1 base at V and 3 bases at J, while the number of junction bases matched to no gene is 0. Details on this clone: It has no known antigen specificity. The input lacks base qualities; no much larger clone sits a single base away.

The cohort was made up of about 670 healthy bone marrow donors. At the time of sampling, all cohort members were nominally healthy, though unrecorded immune exposures were likely present. The donor tested CMV seronegative, placing the donor among the 352 seronegative members of the cohort. A peripheral blood sample was provided by each donor, and peripheral blood mononuclear cells were used for TCR beta sequencing. The Qiagen DNeasy Blood Extraction Kit was used to extract genomic DNA from the blood cell samples. The library relied on the immunoSEQ multiplex PCR assay. For the multiplex PCR, a mixture combining 60 forward primers for TCR Vbeta segments and 13 reverse primers for TCR Jbeta segments was used. The CDR3 region of rearranged TCR beta genes was amplified from genomic DNA by a multiplex PCR assay. The amplified TCR beta libraries were sequenced on the Illumina HiSeq System as 87-base-pair reads. Processing in the source paper ran as follows. A later analysis tallied 80 million to 95 million unique TCR beta chains across the 666 repertoires, and around 9.9 million of those chains were shared by two or more donors. Raw reads were error-corrected and collapsed into unique sequences by a nearest-neighbor algorithm in which closely related sequences were merged to remove PCR and sequencing errors. Alignment of CDR3 sequences to IMGT reference sequences was used to assign V, D and J gene segments. For a sequence to be retained, a match of at least six nucleotides was required to both a V gene segment and a J gene segment. A rearrangement counted as productive if the CDR3 had no stop codons and remained in frame with V and J, and every other rearrangement counted as non-productive. CDR3 was defined according to IMGT convention as the region running from the second conserved V-encoded cysteine to the conserved J-encoded phenylalanine. The earlier analysis of about 610 of the donors excluded any sequence lacking an unambiguous match to a single V gene segment. An earlier analysis of a few hundred of the donors called V segments functional above 56.7% productive rearrangements and segregating when the between-donor standard deviation exceeded 5%. A statistical classification framework was built for diagnosing cytomegalovirus status from the catalog of TCR beta chain sequences. V and J gene assignment, in a later analysis, came from comparing TCR nucleotide sequences with IMGT/GENE-DB human TR gene sequences. In a later analysis, CDR3 sequences and most-parsimonious VDJ recombination scenarios were assigned using the TCRdist pipeline. In a later analysis, every TCR beta chain was defined by the combination of its CDR3 amino acid sequence and its V-gene family, and reads without a unique V-gene family were dropped. As a way to deal with suspected cross-contamination and a sequencing artifact, a later analysis dropped 640 or so nucleotide sequences that were highly shared and had low generation probability. A later analysis calculated a clonal expansion index for each public chain from normalized within-repertoire ranks of inferred template counts. In a later analysis, generation probabilities were computed with a VDJ recombination model fitted to out-of-frame rearrangements, and the resulting probabilities were checked against IGoR. A later analysis scored TCR-TCR, TCR-HLA and TCR-CMV co-occurrence with hypergeometric tests, applying a repertoire-size bias correction to TCR pairs. To estimate false discovery rates, a later analysis permuted the HLA or CMV assignments 20 times. A later analysis grouped co-occurring TCRs with DBSCAN, adding TCRdist sequence similarity when clustering within HLA-allele-positive subsets. Co-occurrence clustering excluded repertoires with fewer than 30,000 or more than 120,000 public chains, plus five with anomalous nucleotide sharing. TCRdb limited this immuneACCESS table to in-frame rearrangements with V and J called. A share of clones is missing; checked studies link under half to unresolved V genes, and the rest is unexplained. V and J calls and clone size are given by that table; D and trimming were obtained from the DNA. The sample data list roughly 140,000 clones, and about 78% of these were observed just once. Together, the top ten hold under 4.5% of the sample.

The origin of this receptor is a man aged 18 to 29 in good health and CMV-seronegative. Sequencing input: PBMCs. Rearrangement joined TRBV16 to TRBJ2-7; 10 nucleotides in the junction match TRBD1. The CDR3 reads as follows: CASSQWTGGYEQYF. The nucleotides read TGTGCCAGCAGCCAATGGACAGGGGGCTACGAGCAGTACTTC.